This is a list of T cell receptor beta chains from one sample in a study of graft-versus-host responses after intestinal transplantation. Their cognate antigens are unknown. Assay: immunoSEQ multiplex PCR; the TCRdb copy retains only in-frame clones and omits some. The table records about 110,000 clones, over 85% of them present only once. The starting material was unstimulated CD4+ T cells sorted from spleen or lymph node cells, obtained before transplant. The receptors here all came from a human donor who was the organ donor for an intestinal transplant. Each CDR3 is given with its conserved first and last residue. A D gene is named only where the DNA matches it firmly. Part of the rows lack a size; the others show once, few, many or a class for expanded clones.

d_call clone_size j_call v_call cdr3_nt cdr3_aa
. . TRBJ2-3 TRBV7-3 TGTGCCAGCAGCCAAGGGAGGGGGGGGACAGATACGCAGTATTTT CASSQGRGGTDTQYF
TRBD1 once TRBJ2-1 TRBV20-1 TGCAGTGCTAGGGGACAGGTCTCACAGTTCTTC CSARGQVSQFF
. . TRBJ2-7 TRBV11-2 TGTGCCAGCAGCTTTGTAGGGAGCTCCTACGAGCAGTACTTC CASSFVGSSYEQYF
TRBD1 few TRBJ2-4 TRBV4-2 TGTGCCAGCAGCCCTAGACAGGGGGCTTCCCTAGCCAAAAACATTCAGTACTTC CASSPRQGASLAKNIQYF
. . TRBJ1-4 TRBV2 TGTGCCAGCAGTGATTGGGGCGAAAAACTGTTTTTT CASSDWGEKLFF
TRBD1 . TRBJ2-1 TRBV4-2 TGTGCCAGCAGCCAGTACAGGGGCAATGAGCAGTTCTTC CASSQYRGNEQFF
. . TRBJ2-7 TRBV6-5 TGTGCCAGCAGTTACCCCACAAGGGGCCTCTACGAGCAGTACTTC CASSYPTRGLYEQYF
TRBD1 once TRBJ1-4 TRBV6-5 TGTGCCAGCAGACGGAGACAGGGGGGAGAAAAACTGTTTTTT CASRRRQGGEKLFF
. . TRBJ1-4 TRBV6-1 TGTGCCAGCAGCAGACGGGAAAATGAAAAACTGTTTTTT CASSRRENEKLFF
TRBD1 . TRBJ1-1 TRBV7-3 TGTGCCAGCAGCAGCGGACAGGGTGGGAACACTGAAGCTTTCTTT CASSSGQGGNTEAFF
. once TRBJ2-1 TRBV7-7 TGTGCCAGCAGCCCCGGGACTCAGTCCTACAATGAGCAGTTCTTC CASSPGTQSYNEQFF
TRBD1 few TRBJ2-2 TRBV6-4 TGTGCCAGCACCCGGGACAGGTACACCGGGGAGCTGTTTTTT CASTRDRYTGELFF
. few TRBJ2-7 TRBV10-1 TGCGCCAGCAAAAAGATCTCCTGGAGCTCCTACGAGCAGTACTTC CASKKISWSSYEQYF
TRBD1 . TRBJ1-3 TRBV4-1 TGCGCCAGCAGCCAAGGGGGACAGGGGGGAAAAAGAGGAAACACCATATATTTT CASSQGGQGGKRGNTIYF
. . TRBJ2-7 TRBV5-4 TGTGCCAGCAGCTTGGACGTGGGGACTGTCCCATACGAGCAGTACTTC CASSLDVGTVPYEQYF
. . TRBJ1-1 TRBV28 TGTGCCAGCAGTTTGTTTGGGCATTTAAACACTGAAGCTTTCTTT CASSLFGHLNTEAFF
TRBD2 . TRBJ2-7 TRBV6-5 TGTGCCAGCAGCGCCGGGACTAGCGGCTACGAGCAGTACTTC CASSAGTSGYEQYF
TRBD2 . TRBJ2-5 TRBV6-6 TGTGCCAGCAGACGGGTGGGACTAGCGGAAGAGACCCAGTACTTC CASRRVGLAEETQYF
. . TRBJ1-2 TRBV6-5 TGTGCCTCCCAGGGCTATGGCTACACCTTC CASQGYGYTF
TRBD2 . TRBJ2-7 TRBV19 TGTGCCACCGGGACTAGCGGCTACGAGCAGTACTTC CATGTSGYEQYF
. . TRBJ2-2 TRBV30 TGTGCCTGGAGTAAGGGGGGCAAGAGCGGGGAGCTGTTTTTT CAWSKGGKSGELFF
. . TRBJ2-3 TRBV10-3 TGTGCCAGCCAACGCGGGGATACGCAGTATTTT CASQRGDTQYF
. . TRBJ2-1 TRBV7-2 TGTGCCAGCAGCTTAGGCCGTTCAGCCCACGCCCGGAATGAGCAGTTCTTC CASSLGRSAHARNEQFF
. . TRBJ2-1 TRBV4-2 TGTGCCAGCAGCCCAGGGCTGACGGGGGCCTCCTACAATGAGCAGTTCTTC CASSPGLTGASYNEQFF
. . TRBJ1-1 TRBV30 TGTGCCTGGACCTCCAACCGGGGGAACACTGAAGCTTTCTTT CAWTSNRGNTEAFF
. . TRBJ1-5 TRBV27 TGTGCCAGCAGTTCCGGGGGCATGCCCCAGCATTTT CASSSGGMPQHF
. once TRBJ1-2 TRBV6-1 TGTGCCAGCAGTGAAGAGGGGTTCCTAGGCTACACCTTC CASSEEGFLGYTF
. . TRBJ2-7 TRBV2 TGTGCCAGCAGCGTCAGGGGTGGCGGGTTCTACGAGCAGTACTTC CASSVRGGGFYEQYF
. . TRBJ2-7 TRBV9 TGTGCCAGCAGCGTAGGTGTCAGCTCCTACGAGCAGTACTTC CASSVGVSSYEQYF
. . TRBJ2-3 TRBV6-6 TGTGCCAGCAGTTACTCGTCGGAGGGTACGCAGTATTTT CASSYSSEGTQYF
. . TRBJ1-1 TRBV19 TGTGCCAGTAGTATTAACGGGAACACTGAAGCTTTCTTT CASSINGNTEAFF
. . TRBJ2-5 TRBV20-1 TGCAGTGTGTGGTACCAAGAGACCCAGTACTTC CSVWYQETQYF
TRBD2 . TRBJ2-1 TRBV9 TGTGCCAGCAGCGTAGTACTAGCGGGAGGTGGGAGGGATGAGCAGTTCTTC CASSVVLAGGGRDEQFF
. . TRBJ1-2 TRBV5-1 TGCGCCAGCAGCTGGGATGGGGGGGCCAATGGCTACACCTTC CASSWDGGANGYTF
. . TRBJ1-2 TRBV6-5 TGTGCCAGCAGTTACGCCGGAAACTATGGCTACACCTTC CASSYAGNYGYTF
. few TRBJ2-5 TRBV6-1 TGTGCCAGCAGTGAATCCCCCGGGGGTCGAGAGACCCAGTACTTC CASSESPGGRETQYF
TRBD1 . TRBJ1-2 TRBV30 TGTGCCTGGAGTCTTACAGGGGGAGTCCATGGCTACACCTTC CAWSLTGGVHGYTF
. . TRBJ2-4 TRBV28 TGTGCCAGCAGTTCCCCCGGGTTTCTAAACATTCAGTACTTC CASSSPGFLNIQYF
. . TRBJ1-1 TRBV30 TGTGCCCGGCGGGCCCCTAACACTGAAGCTTTCTTT CARRAPNTEAFF
. . TRBJ1-5 TRBV14 TGTGCCCTAGAGGGGGAGCGACCCCAGCATTTT CALEGERPQHF
. . TRBJ1-2 TRBV9 TGTGCCAGCAGCGTAGGGACAACTAACTATGGCTACACCTTC CASSVGTTNYGYTF
. . TRBJ1-2 TRBV29-1 TGCAGCGTTGAGCGGGGTTTAGGCTATGGCTACACCTTC CSVERGLGYGYTF
. . TRBJ1-1 TRBV4-1 TGCGCCAGCAGCCAAGATCCGGGGAACACTGAAGCTTTCTTT CASSQDPGNTEAFF
. . TRBJ2-3 TRBV2 TGTGCCAGCAGTGAAGCGGTCGCCACAGATACGCAGTATTTT CASSEAVATDTQYF
. . TRBJ1-2 TRBV7-2 TGTGCCAGCAGCTTAGAAGGGGCCCTGAGCGGCTACACCTTC CASSLEGALSGYTF
. . TRBJ1-1 TRBV7-9 TGTGCCAGCAGCTTCTCCGGGGAGGGAACTGGAGCTTTCTTT CASSFSGEGTGAFF
TRBD1 . TRBJ1-3 TRBV7-2 TGTGCCAGCTGCGACCCCGACAGGGGGCTCGGAAACACCATATATTTT CASCDPDRGLGNTIYF
TRBD2 . TRBJ2-3 TRBV6-1 TGTGCCAGCAGTGAAAGAGTATGGCGGGAGTATGGAGATACGCAGTATTTT CASSERVWREYGDTQYF
TRBD1 . TRBJ1-2 TRBV2 TGTGCCAGCACCGAGGACAGGGGGCAAGGCTACACCTTC CASTEDRGQGYTF
. . TRBJ2-4 TRBV7-2 TGTGCCAGCAGCCCCCGAGGGGATGGGGCCAAAAACATTCAGTACTTC CASSPRGDGAKNIQYF
. . TRBJ2-3 TRBV11-2 TGTGCCAGCAGCTTATCAGATACGCAGTATTTT CASSLSDTQYF
TRBD1 . TRBJ2-3 TRBV6-6 TGTGCCAGCAGTTACGTTTGGGGACAGGGCACAGATACGCAGTATTTT CASSYVWGQGTDTQYF